Each of the 27 T cell receptor beta chains below was sequenced from the same sample in a study of T cells after yellow fever vaccination. TCRdb recomputed calls from the 5' RACE reads with MiXCR, one row per CDR3 protein. The sample comprises about 340,000 distinct CDR3 sequences, around 4.1% of which are singletons, and 20% to 25% rests with the top ten. The specimen was PBMCs, collected 5 days after the yellow fever booster vaccination. The receptors were gathered from a man aged 18 to 29 who received the YFV17D yellow fever vaccine.

A few counts support this clonotype. The DNA of the CDR3 is TGTGCCAGCAACCGTTTGGGCGGGGCGTACCAAGAGACCCAGTACTTC. Protein product: CASNRLGGAYQETQYF. The chain uses TRBV5-4 and TRBJ2-5; D is perhaps TRBD2 (6 bases). Looked up from germline, CDR1 is SGHNT and CDR2 is YYREEE (reference sequence). Trimming removed 6 bases at V and 0 bases at J, with 18 bases between. This CDR3 comprises 16 residues.

This clonotype was observed many times. J is TRBJ2-1 and V is TRBV5-1; D not certain. V gave up 3 bases and J gave up 9 bases, with 10 bases separating them. The germline CDR1 and CDR2 sequences are SGHRS and YFSETQ. The CDR3 is made up of 12 amino acids. This CDR3 is CASSSPLREQFF. The CDR3 DNA reads TGCGCCAGCAGCTCTCCACTCCGTGAGCAGTTCTTC.

This clonotype was detected many times. The rearrangement links TRBV20-1 to TRBJ2-5; D gene uncertain. V gave up 3 bases and J gave up 4 bases, with 3 bases separating them. Germline CDR1 is DFQATT and CDR2 is SNEGSKA (reference sequence). This CDR3 has 10 residues. The CDR3 DNA reads as TGCAGTGCTAGCGTAGAGACCCAGTACTTC. This codes for CSASVETQYF.

This clonotype showed up just a few times. The chain joins TRBV19 to TRBJ1-1; no clear D. Germline V gives CDR1 LNHDA, CDR2 SQIVND (reference sequence). V was pared by 4 bases and J by 1 base, with 7 bases between. This CDR3 region has 13 residues. The CDR3 DNA reads TGTGCCAGTAGTACGACACCGAACACTGAAGCTTTCTTT. Amino acid sequence: CASSTTPNTEAFF.

In this sample, this clonotype turned up once. The V gene is TRBV5-1, the J gene TRBJ2-7; no firm D call. The CDR3 extends over 13 amino acids. CDR1 is SGHRS and CDR2 is YFSETQ in the germline V gene. Here the CDR3 reads CASSLLPEYEEYV. The CDR3 nucleotides read TGCGCCAGCAGCTTGTTGCCAGAATACGAGGAGTACGTC.

The table lists this clonotype with a few counts. The J gene is TRBJ2-1, the V gene TRBV20-1, with TRBD1 matching 7 bases. The germline V gene encodes CDR1 DFQATT and CDR2 SNEGSKA (reference sequence). The CDR3 extends over 11 amino acids. The CDR3 DNA follows: TGCAGGGCGAAGGGGGCCAATGAGCAGTTCTTC. Protein: CRAKGANEQFF.

This clonotype has just a few counts. V and J are TRBV6-5 and TRBJ2-5; D unclear. Germline values: CDR1 MNHEY, CDR2 SVGAGI. Trimming took 0 bases from V and 4 from J, leaving 12 bases between them. The CDR3 sequence is 15 residues long. CDR3 nucleotide sequence: TGTGCCAGCAGTTACTCGGTAGGGCTGGGAGAGACCCAGTACTTC. Translation: CASSYSVGLGETQYF.

This clonotype has ten or more counts. The genes are TRBV18 and TRBJ1-2; 10 nucleotides line up with TRBD1. The CDR3 totals 15 residues. The ends lost 3 bases at V and 2 bases at J; junction bases unmatched: 3. Germline loops: CDR1 KGHSH, CDR2 LQKENI. In nucleotides, the CDR3 is TGTGCCAGCTCACCGACAGGGGGCGAAAACTATGGCTACACCTTC. Its protein product is CASSPTGGENYGYTF.

This clonotype has at least ten counts. The CDR3 DNA sequence: TGTGCCACCATCTTCCTCCAAACCCCGGGACCACTAGCCAAAAACATTCAGTACTTC. This encodes CATIFLQTPGPLAKNIQYF. This chain connects TRBV24-1 to TRBJ2-4; tentatively, D is TRBD1 or TRBD2 (5 bases each). Trimming stripped 8 bases from V and 0 bases from J, with 25 bases between. The CDR3 length is 19 residues. Per the germline V gene, CDR1 is KGHDR and CDR2 is SFDVKD.

There are a few counts of this clonotype. The rearrangement joins TRBV5-1 to TRBJ1-1, with 7 positions matching TRBD1. In germline, CDR1 is SGHRS, CDR2 YFSETQ. CDR3 length equals 13 residues. After removal of 6 bases from V and 3 bases from J, the junction contained 5 bases not matched to a gene. The CDR3 reads CASTPQGDTEAFF. In DNA form, the CDR3 reads TGCGCCAGCACCCCTCAGGGGGACACTGAAGCTTTCTTT.

This clonotype occurred many times. CDR3 protein: CASSLELNTGELFF. Here the CDR3 DNA reads TGTGCCAGCAGCTTAGAGTTGAACACCGGGGAGCTGTTTTTT. V and J are TRBV11-3 and TRBJ2-2; D remains ambiguous. The CDR3 contains 14 residues. Germline assignment: CDR1 SGHNT and CDR2 YENEEA. The V and J ends lost 0 bases and 1 base respectively, with 3 bases between them.

The CDR3 nucleotides are TGCAGCGGACGCCGGGTGGCCGGGGAGCTGTTTTTT. Residues: CSGRRVAGELFF. The chain is built from TRBV29-1 and TRBJ2-2; D call uncertain. Germline lookup yields CDR1 SQVTM and CDR2 ANQGSEA. V lost 7 bases to trimming and J lost 6 bases, with 12 bases between them. The CDR3 runs to 12 residues.

Many counts were recorded for this clonotype. The rearrangement joins TRBV7-2 to TRBJ2-1; TRBD2 matches 11 bases. J gave up 9 bases and V 1 base, and 8 bases lay outside the gene matches. CDR1 SGHTA and CDR2 FQGNSA come from the germline V gene. This CDR3 spans 16 amino acids. The DNA for the CDR3 is TGTGCCAGCAGCTTAGTCTCTAGCGGGGGGAAAAGTGAGCAGTTCTTC. Translating gives CASSLVSSGGKSEQFF.

This clonotype was seen ten or more times. CDR3 residues: CASSSREAGELFF. CDR3 coding DNA: TGCGCCAGCAGCTCCAGGGAGGCCGGGGAGCTGTTTTTT. The chain carries TRBV5-1 and TRBJ2-2; D may be TRBD2 (6 bases). The CDR3 has 13 amino acids. Germline V gene data show CDR1 as SGHRS and CDR2 as YFSETQ. The V and J ends lost 3 bases and 6 bases respectively, with 9 bases between them.

The V gene is TRBV9, the J gene TRBJ2-1; perhaps TRBD2 as D (6 bases). This CDR3 spans 16 amino acids. Trimming took 4 bases from V and 6 from J, leaving 20 bases between them. Germline loops: CDR1 SGDLS, CDR2 YYNGEE. The CDR3 sequence: CASSPGTPHPGNEQFF. The CDR3, as DNA: TGTGCCAGCAGCCCCGGGACTCCCCACCCAGGCAATGAGCAGTTCTTC.

In this sample, this clonotype turned up many times. V usage is TRBV6-5 and J usage is TRBJ1-4; D unresolved. Germline-derived CDR1 and CDR2 are MNHEY and SVGAGI. The CDR3 contains 17 residues. Trimming removed 0 bases from V and 5 bases from J, with 16 bases in between. The DNA for the CDR3 is TGTGCCAGCAGTTACTCGAAAATTCCTGGGTCGAATGAAAAACTGTTTTTT. Translating it yields CASSYSKIPGSNEKLFF.

The chain joins TRBV9 to TRBJ2-5; 13 nucleotides agree with TRBD2. Unmatched junction bases numbered 4, after V lost 0 bases and J lost 2 bases. Germline loops: CDR1 SGDLS, CDR2 YYNGEE. The CDR3 runs to 17 residues. CDR3 protein: CASSVETGLAGQETQYF. The CDR3 region has the DNA TGTGCCAGCAGCGTAGAGACGGGACTAGCGGGGCAAGAGACCCAGTACTTC.

This clonotype was detected ten times or more. The J gene is TRBJ1-2, the V gene TRBV4-1; D is unresolved. Germline V CDR1 and CDR2: MGHRA, YSYEKL. The CDR3 loop spans 13 amino acids. The germline V and J ends were trimmed by 0 bases and 6 bases, with 8 bases remaining between them. In DNA, the CDR3 is TGCGCCAGCAGCCAAGATTTGTGGAATGGCTACACCTTC. This codes for CASSQDLWNGYTF.

The genes are TRBV7-2 and TRBJ1-5, with D tentatively TRBD1 (5 bases). Germline V lookup: CDR1 SGHTA, CDR2 FQGNSA. This CDR3 has 16 residues. Trimming removed 5 bases at V and 4 bases at J, with 18 bases between. The CDR3 DNA is TGTGCCAGCAGCCCGAACCGCCCGACAGCTAATCAGCCCCAGCATTTT. Protein: CASSPNRPTANQPQHF.

Ten or more counts support this clonotype. The CDR3 coding sequence is TGTGCCAGCACCTCCGGGGACAAGGAGACCCAGTACTTC. It yields the protein CASTSGDKETQYF. This chain joins TRBV6-6 and TRBJ2-5; perhaps TRBD1 as D (6 bases). V lost 7 bases, J lost 5 bases, and 14 bases lay in between. The CDR3 is 13 residues long. In germline, CDR1 is MNHNY, CDR2 SVGAGI (reference sequence).

This clonotype was detected many times. V usage is TRBV20-1 and J usage is TRBJ2-1; 8 nucleotides agree with TRBD2. The CDR3 has 17 residues. Germline CDR1 DFQATT, CDR2 SNEGSKA (reference sequence). Trimming at V came to 2 bases and at J to 4 bases, leaving 13 bases not matched to a gene. As DNA, the CDR3 is TGCAGTGCTAGAAACCCTCCTGGCGGGGGGCAATACAATGAGCAGTTCTTC. It codes for CSARNPPGGGQYNEQFF.

Only a few counts were recorded for this clonotype. The chain carries TRBV4-2 and TRBJ2-1; TRBD2 matches at 8 bases. The CDR3 has 15 amino acids. Trimming took 2 bases from V and 6 from J; bases not matched to a gene: 6. CDR1 LGHNA and CDR2 YNFKEQ come from the germline V gene. CDR3 sequence reads: CASSQSGGLRNEQFF. For the CDR3, the DNA is TGTGCCAGCAGCCAAAGCGGGGGCCTGCGCAATGAGCAGTTCTTC.

J is TRBJ1-2 and V is TRBV20-1; weak D call: TRBD1 (5 bases). The CDR3 runs to 15 residues. Trimming took off 2 bases at V and 4 bases at J, with 17 bases between the two ends. Germline V lookup: CDR1 DFQATT, CDR2 SNEGSKA (reference sequence). The CDR3 coding sequence is TGCAGTGCTAGACCCCATGGGGGGAGTCCCTATGGCTACACCTTC. Translation gives CSARPHGGSPYGYTF.

This clonotype was seen repeatedly, ten times or more. This chain joins TRBV29-1 and TRBJ2-1; TRBD2 aligns across 10 bases. The germline V gene has CDR1 SQVTM and CDR2 ANQGSEA. The CDR3 runs 15 residues. V dropped 4 bases and J dropped 2; count of bases not matched to a gene: 5. The CDR3 here is CSVVGLAGAYNEQFF. DNA for the CDR3: TGCAGCGTTGTAGGGCTAGCGGGGGCCTACAATGAGCAGTTCTTC.

This clonotype was counted only a few times. The V gene is TRBV4-1, the J gene TRBJ2-2; D remains unclear. This CDR3 has 15 residues. V was pared by 0 bases and J by 1 base, with 6 bases between. Germline V gene sequence: CDR1 MGHRA, CDR2 YSYEKL. DNA of the CDR3: TGCGCCAGCAGCCAAGAATGGATGAACACCGGGGAGCTGTTTTTT. This sequence encodes CASSQEWMNTGELFF.

The chain couples TRBV6-5 to TRBJ2-2; 12 nucleotides line up with TRBD2. This CDR3 region has 19 residues. V was clipped by 4 bases and J by 5 bases; unmatched bases: 14. CDR1 is MNHEY and CDR2 is SVGAGI in the germline V gene. CDR3 sequence reads: CASSSRLFFTSGGTGELFF. The CDR3 region has the DNA TGTGCCAGCAGTTCTCGGCTTTTCTTTACTAGCGGGGGGACCGGGGAGCTGTTTTTT.

At least ten counts were recorded for this clonotype. CDR3 nucleotide sequence: TGTGCCAGCGTCCTCGGTCGGCGGGGCTACAATGAGCAGTTCTTC. Translating gives CASVLGRRGYNEQFF. V gene TRBV12-3 or TRBV12-4 combines with J gene TRBJ2-1; D may be TRBD2 (6 bases). There are 15 residues in the CDR3. Trimming took off 8 bases at V and 3 bases at J, with 17 bases between the two ends.